This TCR beta chain came from a study (dated by TCRdb to 2014 to 2015). Looking at the study overall: The study set out to test whether tumor-infiltrating Tregs in breast cancer get recruited from blood Tregs or are instead converted in situ from other CD4+ T cell subsets. General conclusions and limits of the study: The TCR alpha and beta sequences of tumor-infiltrating Tregs showed the greatest overlap with tumor naive CD4+ T cells, followed by blood naive CD4+ T cells. Tumor memory CD4+ T cell TCR gene usage was found to cluster with blood and lymph node memory CD4+ cells and with lymph node naive CD4+ cells. Validation in the larger cohort was restricted to a single TCR beta V-J rearrangement rather than whole repertoires.

Full-length TCR variable regions were amplified by 5' RACE PCR using constant-region reverse primers, and then by semi-nested PCR using Nested Universal Primer A. Using the ReliaPrep RNA Cell Miniprep System, total RNA was extracted, and the SMARTer RACE 5'/3' Kit was then used to reverse transcribe the RNA into 5'RACE-ready cDNA. Full-length TCR alpha and beta libraries were barcoded with multiplex adaptors and sequenced on an Illumina MiSeq. Turning to the authors' computational methods: For each of nine subset-tissue groups, sequencing data from the five patients were combined, and the groups were compared by unsupervised clustering of TCR gene usage. The Morisita-Horn index was used to calculate repertoire similarity, with shared sequences weighted by how much each contributed to each repertoire. TCRdb applied fastp at Q25 and MiXCR to the public reads, then kept only in-frame beta chains. Rows are combined by CDR3 protein, so each entry shows the most common genes and DNA. These V and J calls rely on TCRdb rather than the paper's analysis. Recorded for this sample are 25,000 to 40,000 distinct CDR3 sequences; roughly 24% of them occurred a single time. The leading ten clones occupy approximately 4% of the sample.

The junction carries 15 bases between V and J, which are trimmed by 4 bases and 4 bases respectively. Looking up the germline V gene (reference sequence) yields CDR1 SEHNR and CDR2 FQNEAQ. Reading from cysteine to phenylalanine, the CDR3 counts 15 amino acids. Here the CDR3 DNA is all that survives: 45 bases in frame from base 1. CD4+CD45RO+CD25- cells were isolated as memory CD4+ T cells. Tregs, naive and memory CD4+ T cells from tumor, blood and ipsilateral draining lymph nodes of a handful of breast cancer patients underwent full-length TCR alpha and beta sequencing. Ficoll density gradient centrifugation was used to isolate mononuclear cells from lymph nodes or from more than 40 ml of peripheral blood. Sorted cell populations were confirmed by FACS to exceed 90% purity. Remarks on this clonotype: Its antigen is still unknown. Per-base qualities were not stored, and no clone one base away is much larger.

The receptor's source is a female donor with breast cancer. The sample taken for sequencing was memory CD4+ T cells sorted from blood. The meaning of the sample's cell subset or site label: memory CD4+ T cells, CD4+CD45RO+CD25-. The chain couples TRBV7-9 to TRBJ2-3, with no confident D gene call. For the CDR3, the sequence is CASSSDTLWADTQYF. At the DNA level, the sequence is TGTGCCAGCAGCTCTGACACCCTATGGGCAGATACGCAGTATTTT.